This T cell receptor (beta chain) was profiled in a study of shared clonotypes between healthy human individuals (dated by TCRdb to 2018 to 2020). Turning to the overall study: Two women and three men aged 18 to 49 years were included in the cohort. Per donor, three plates each were used for CD4 naive and CD4 memory, two for CD8 naive, and one for CD8 memory. Blood TCR repertoires of about 5 healthy adults were deeply sequenced to estimate repertoire size and the extent of clonotype sharing between individuals. Different laboratories and diverse techniques were used to prepare libraries and sequence TCR repertoires, to increase sequencing depth and limit assay-specific biases. Leukapheresis yielded between about 0.94 and 9 billion PBMCs per donor.

Healthy HIV-negative adults with no recently reported acute infections or vaccinations were included as donors. Every donor was a Caucasian adult living in Nashville, Tennessee, USA. CD4+ T cells were enriched by magnetic negative selection; naive cells were then positively selected on CD45RA, and the negative fraction formed the memory subset. Blood was collected by leukapheresis, and PBMCs were isolated by Ficoll-Histopaque density gradient centrifugation and then cryopreserved in liquid nitrogen vapor phase. Analytical flow cytometry was used to check the purity and quantity of every magnetically sorted T cell population. Each sorted fraction had its genomic DNA isolated and then quantified by UV absorbance on a Nanodrop 2000c. TCR CDR3 regions were amplified from genomic DNA by multiplex PCR using the deep immunoSEQ assay. Genomic DNA extracted from each cell subset was distributed evenly over all wells of several immunoSEQ 96-well plates, and each plate served as one replicate. For sorted subsets, approximately 190 ng of genomic DNA, equivalent to some 30,000 T cell genomes, went into each replicate PCR. Purified libraries were measured with a Qubit 3.0 fluorometer, size-checked on a Bioanalyzer 2100, and measured again with the KAPA Library Quantification kit. Every immunoSEQ 96-well plate was sequenced on a dedicated single-read 150-cycle Illumina NextSeq 550 flow cell. The source study handled its data this way. Because the immunoSEQ output held only junctional sequences and lacked quality scores, the filtering could not match the filtering applied to full-length reads. To assign V/J genes and CDR3, sequences were annotated using PyIR, a Python wrapper for IgBLAST v1.9, with IMGT germline references. Reads with weak V/J assignments (E-value above 1e-6), missing CDR3, stop codons, out-of-frame junctions, or ambiguous translated residues were removed. V3J clonotypes were defined as sequences sharing an identical inferred V gene, J gene, and CDR3 amino acid sequence. Percentage overlap between repertoires was computed as shared unique clonotypes divided by the size of the smaller repertoire. RTK rarefaction, the Chao1 estimator, and Recon v2.1 estimates of unobserved clonotypes were used to assess repertoire richness. For all TCRbeta clonotypes obtained by the gDNA method from a handful of donors, generation probabilities were computed with OLGA. This immuneACCESS table, as held by TCRdb, lists in-frame sequences with V and J called but not all clones. Of the missing ones, under half trace to an unresolved V gene in checked studies; the others have no known cause. V and J calls and clone size come straight from that table; D and trimming were deduced from the DNA. This sample comprises about 1.5 million clones, about 96% of them detected only once. Of the sample, more than 0.9% is held by the ten largest clones.

Points the paper makes about the study in general: Based on pairwise subsampling, the degree of clonotype sharing among donors was expected to be affected by sequencing depth. Compared with non-shared clonotypes, the clonotypes found in all four sorted-subset donors had higher generation probabilities. Larger estimated clonotype richness was generally found for naive subsets than for memory subsets. Because the study included a small number of donors, the genetic and exposure-history diversity represented was limited. Sampling was limited to blood, and TCR repertoires in tissue likely differ from TCR repertoires in blood. Even with the large sequencing depth, rarefaction of the sorted-subset datasets indicated that sequencing was incomplete. About 4.5% of naive CD4, 3% to 3.5% of naive CD8, approximately 2% of memory CD4, and about 0.4% of memory CD8 clonotypes were shared across several donors.

The CDR3 starts with the cysteine, ends with the phenylalanine, and has 17 residues. Only the CDR3 portion is preserved as DNA: 51 bases, with reading frame beginning at the first base. The junction shows trimming of 1 base on V and 6 bases on J, and the gene matches do not reach 6 bases of it. The germline V gene (reference sequence) provides CDR1 SEHNR and CDR2 FQNEAQ. Of note for this clone: Which antigen it targets is not known. Base-call qualities are not available, and no considerably larger clone is one nucleotide away.

The specimen sequenced was naive CD4+ T cells sorted from blood. Per the publication, the cell subset or site label means: CD45RA+ positively selected. The sequence is built from TRBV7-9 and TRBJ2-1; TRBD2 matches 13 bases in the middle. The TCR sequence derives from a man aged 30-40 years in good health. CDR3 protein: CASSLGGLAGLGNEQFF. The DNA reads TGTGCCAGCAGCTTAGGGGGACTAGCGGGATTGGGCAATGAGCAGTTCTTC.